This T cell receptor beta chain emerged from a study of beta chain features in type 1 diabetes. This clone was picked up many times. Antigen unknown. Each donor gave one heparinised blood draw averaging roughly 100 mL. Study-wide results and caveats: A greater similarity of naive, central memory and Treg TCRB repertoires was seen among patients than among healthy donors.

Of the isolated RNA, all was reverse transcribed, and so the sequenced material was expressed TCRB transcripts. Sequencing used immunoSEQ multiplex PCR; TCRdb keeps in-frame clones, though not all of them. This table holds over 120,000 clones, about 10% found once. The CDR3 consists of 14 residues. Per the germline V gene, CDR1 is SGHTA and CDR2 is FQGNSA. Trimming at V came to 5 bases and at J to 3 bases, leaving 5 bases not matched to a gene. The chain links TRBV7-2 to TRBJ2-5; TRBD1 matches at 8 bases. The sequence was collected from a man younger than 35 in good health. Material: naive CD4+ T cells from blood. As DNA, the CDR3 is TGTGCCAGCAGCCTCGAGACAGGGGAAGAGACCCAGTACTTC. This codes for CASSLETGEETQYF.